The text below deals with one TCR beta chain. What it recognizes is unknown. CDR3 length equals 14 residues. Germline V gene lookup returns CDR1 SNHLY and CDR2 FYNNEI. V lost 11 bases and J 5 bases, leaving 21 bases between the germline ends. The data originate from a study of cytomegalovirus exposure and HLA in healthy donors. Study-level points and caveats: Cytomegalovirus association was listed for about 170 TCR beta chains.

PCR was performed using 60 Vbeta and 13 Jbeta primers. As processed by the authors: Roughly 11 million shared chains were among the roughly 78 million unique TCR beta chains that a later analysis counted. Measured with immunoSEQ multiplex PCR; TCRdb has only the in-frame clones, and not every one. D and trimming come from the DNA, and the V and J calls and clone size come from that table. The sample has 130,000 or so clones; roughly four fifths are singletons. This clonotype was sampled from a man between 18 and 29 years old in good health and CMV-seropositive. The V call is TRBV2, the J call TRBJ1-1, with unresolved D. Sequencing was done on a sample of PBMCs. The CDR3, as DNA: TGTGCCTCGGTTTATGGGTTCTTGAGGACTGAAGCTTTCTTT. This codes for CASVYGFLRTEAFF.